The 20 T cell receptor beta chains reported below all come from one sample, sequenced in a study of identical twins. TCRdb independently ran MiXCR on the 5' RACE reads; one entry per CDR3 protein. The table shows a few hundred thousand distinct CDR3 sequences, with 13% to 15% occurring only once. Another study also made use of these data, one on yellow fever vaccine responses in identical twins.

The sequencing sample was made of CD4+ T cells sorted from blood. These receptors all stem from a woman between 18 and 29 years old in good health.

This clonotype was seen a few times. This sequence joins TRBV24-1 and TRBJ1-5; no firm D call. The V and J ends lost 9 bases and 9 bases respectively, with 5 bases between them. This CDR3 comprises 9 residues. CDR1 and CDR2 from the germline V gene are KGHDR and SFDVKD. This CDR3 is CATAGPQHF. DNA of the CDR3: TGTGCCACCGCGGGGCCCCAGCATTTT.

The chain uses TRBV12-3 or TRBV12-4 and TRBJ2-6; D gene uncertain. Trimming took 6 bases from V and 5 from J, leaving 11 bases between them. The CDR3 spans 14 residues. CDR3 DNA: TGTGCCAGCAGGTGGACGTCTAGGGCCAACGTCCTGACTTTC. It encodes CASRWTSRANVLTF.

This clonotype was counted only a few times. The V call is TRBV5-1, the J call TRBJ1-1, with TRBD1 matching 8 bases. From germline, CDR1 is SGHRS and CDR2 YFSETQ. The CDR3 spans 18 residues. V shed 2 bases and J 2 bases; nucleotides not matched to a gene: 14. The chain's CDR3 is CASSFPSGQGAFNTEAFF. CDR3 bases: TGCGCCAGCAGCTTCCCCTCAGGGCAGGGGGCATTCAACACTGAAGCTTTCTTT.

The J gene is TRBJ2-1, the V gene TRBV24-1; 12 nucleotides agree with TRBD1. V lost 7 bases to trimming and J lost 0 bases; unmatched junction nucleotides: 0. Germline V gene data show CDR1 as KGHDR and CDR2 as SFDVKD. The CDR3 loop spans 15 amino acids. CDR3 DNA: TGTGCCACCAGGGGACAGGGGGCCTCCTACAATGAGCAGTTCTTC. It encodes CATRGQGASYNEQFF.

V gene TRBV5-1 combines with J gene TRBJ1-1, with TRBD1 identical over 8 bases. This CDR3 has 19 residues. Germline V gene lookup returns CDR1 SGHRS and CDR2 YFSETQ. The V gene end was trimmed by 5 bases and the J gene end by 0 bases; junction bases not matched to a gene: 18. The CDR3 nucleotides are TGCGCCAGCAGAAACGGACAGGGCGACTTGAGAAATCTGAACACTGAAGCTTTCTTT. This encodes CASRNGQGDLRNLNTEAFF. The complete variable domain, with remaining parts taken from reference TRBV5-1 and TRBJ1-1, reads KAGVTQTPRYLIKTRGQQVTLSCSPISGHRSVSWYQQTPGQGLQFLFEYFSETQRNKGNFPGRFSGRQFSNSRSEMNVSTLELGDSALYLCASRNGQGDLRNLNTEAFFGQGTRLTVV.

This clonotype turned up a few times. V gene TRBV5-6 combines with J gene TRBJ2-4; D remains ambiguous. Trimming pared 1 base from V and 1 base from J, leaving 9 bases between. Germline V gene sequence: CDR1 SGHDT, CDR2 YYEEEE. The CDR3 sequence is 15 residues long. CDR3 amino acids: CASSLRLGAKNIQYF. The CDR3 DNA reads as TGTGCCAGCAGCTTGCGGCTAGGGGCCAAAAACATTCAGTACTTC.

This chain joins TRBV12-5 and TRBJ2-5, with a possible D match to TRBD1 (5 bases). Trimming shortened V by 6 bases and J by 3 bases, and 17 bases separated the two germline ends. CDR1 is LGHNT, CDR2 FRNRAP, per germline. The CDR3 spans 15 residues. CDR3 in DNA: TGTGCTAGTGGACCTCGACAGTTCGGCGAAGAGACCCAGTACTTC. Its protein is CASGPRQFGEETQYF.

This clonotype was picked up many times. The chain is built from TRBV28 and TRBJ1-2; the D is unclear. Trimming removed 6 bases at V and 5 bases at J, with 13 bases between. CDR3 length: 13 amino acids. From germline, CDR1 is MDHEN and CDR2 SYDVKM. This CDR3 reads CASSPRAVYGYTF. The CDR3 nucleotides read TGTGCCAGCAGCCCACGGGCAGTTTATGGCTACACCTTC.

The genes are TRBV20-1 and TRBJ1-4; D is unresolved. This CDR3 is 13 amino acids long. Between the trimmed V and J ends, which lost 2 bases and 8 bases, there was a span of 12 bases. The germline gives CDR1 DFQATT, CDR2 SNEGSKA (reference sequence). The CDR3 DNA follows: TGCAGTGCTAGAAAACCGGGCCCGGAAAAACTGTTTTTT. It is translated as CSARKPGPEKLFF.

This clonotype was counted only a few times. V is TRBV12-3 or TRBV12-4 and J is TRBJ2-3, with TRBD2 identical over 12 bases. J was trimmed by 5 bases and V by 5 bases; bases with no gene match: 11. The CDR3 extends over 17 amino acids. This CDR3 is CASSLGTSGLMGDTQYF. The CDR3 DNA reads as TGTGCCAGCAGTCTCGGGACTAGCGGGCTCATGGGAGATACGCAGTATTTT.

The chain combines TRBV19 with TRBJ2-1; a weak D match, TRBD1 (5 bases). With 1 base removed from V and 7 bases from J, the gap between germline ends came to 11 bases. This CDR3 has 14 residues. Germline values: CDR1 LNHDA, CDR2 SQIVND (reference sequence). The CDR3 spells CASSIGGAWNEQFF. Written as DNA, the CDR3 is TGTGCCAGTAGTATAGGGGGCGCATGGAATGAGCAGTTCTTC.

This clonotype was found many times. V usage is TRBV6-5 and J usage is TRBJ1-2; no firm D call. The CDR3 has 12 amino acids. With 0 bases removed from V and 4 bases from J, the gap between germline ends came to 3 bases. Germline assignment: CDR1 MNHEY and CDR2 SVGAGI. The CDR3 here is CASSYSGYGYTF. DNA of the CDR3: TGTGCCAGCAGTTACTCGGGCTATGGCTACACCTTC.

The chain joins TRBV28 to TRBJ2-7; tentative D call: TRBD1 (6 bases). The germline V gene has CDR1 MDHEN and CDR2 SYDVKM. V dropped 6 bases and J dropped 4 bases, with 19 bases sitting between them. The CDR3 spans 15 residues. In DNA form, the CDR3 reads TGTGCCAGCAGATCTCCAGGGGCGACCCATTACGAGCAGTACTTC. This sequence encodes CASRSPGATHYEQYF.

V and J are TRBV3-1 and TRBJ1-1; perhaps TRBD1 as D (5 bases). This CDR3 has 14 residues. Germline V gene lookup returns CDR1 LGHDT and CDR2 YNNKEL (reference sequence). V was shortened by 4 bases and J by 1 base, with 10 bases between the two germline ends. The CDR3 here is CASSPGRANTEAFF. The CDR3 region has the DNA TGTGCCAGCAGCCCTGGCAGGGCGAACACTGAAGCTTTCTTT.

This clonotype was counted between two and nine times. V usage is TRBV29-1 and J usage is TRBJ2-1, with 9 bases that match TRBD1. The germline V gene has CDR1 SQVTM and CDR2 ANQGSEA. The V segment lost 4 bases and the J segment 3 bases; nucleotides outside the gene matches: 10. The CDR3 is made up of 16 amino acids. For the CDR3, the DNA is TGCAGCGTTGTAGAGAGGACAGGGGCCTACTACAATGAGCAGTTCTTC. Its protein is CSVVERTGAYYNEQFF.

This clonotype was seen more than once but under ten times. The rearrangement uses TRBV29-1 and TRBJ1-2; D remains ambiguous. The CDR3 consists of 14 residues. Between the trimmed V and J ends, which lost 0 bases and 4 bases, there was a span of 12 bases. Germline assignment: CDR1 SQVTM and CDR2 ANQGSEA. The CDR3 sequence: CSVEDLAGPYGYTF. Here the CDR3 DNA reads TGCAGCGTTGAAGATCTAGCAGGCCCCTATGGCTACACCTTC.

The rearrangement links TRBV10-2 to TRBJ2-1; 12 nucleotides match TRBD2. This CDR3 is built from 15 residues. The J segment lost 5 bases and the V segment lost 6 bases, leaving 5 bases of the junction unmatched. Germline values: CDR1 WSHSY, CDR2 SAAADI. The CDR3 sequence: CASRSGLAGHNEQFF. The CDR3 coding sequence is TGCGCCAGCAGATCGGGACTAGCGGGTCACAATGAGCAGTTCTTC.

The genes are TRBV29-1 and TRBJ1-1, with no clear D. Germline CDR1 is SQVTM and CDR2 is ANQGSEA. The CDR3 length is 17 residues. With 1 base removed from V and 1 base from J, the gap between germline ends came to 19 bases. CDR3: CSVEGRIDTNTNTEAFF. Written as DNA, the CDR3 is TGCAGCGTTGAAGGCAGAATCGATACCAACACGAACACTGAAGCTTTCTTT. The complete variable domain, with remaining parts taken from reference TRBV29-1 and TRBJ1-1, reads SAVISQKPSRDICQRGTSLTIQCQVDSQVTMMFWYRQQPGQSLTLIATANQGSEATYESGFVIDKFPISRPNLTFSTLTVSNMSPEDSSIYLCSVEGRIDTNTNTEAFFGQGTRLTVV.

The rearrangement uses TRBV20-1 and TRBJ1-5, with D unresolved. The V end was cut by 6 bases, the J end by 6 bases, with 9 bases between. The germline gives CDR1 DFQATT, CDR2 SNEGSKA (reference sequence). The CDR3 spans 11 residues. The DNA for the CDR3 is TGCAGTGCAGGTGGTGCTCAGCCCCAGCATTTT. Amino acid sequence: CSAGGAQPQHF.

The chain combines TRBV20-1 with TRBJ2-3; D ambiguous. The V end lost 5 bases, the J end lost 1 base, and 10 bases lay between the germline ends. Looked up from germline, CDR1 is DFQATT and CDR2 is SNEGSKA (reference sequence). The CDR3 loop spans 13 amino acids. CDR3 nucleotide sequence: TGCAGTGCTCTTGAGCGTCGCACAGATACGCAGTATTTT. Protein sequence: CSALERRTDTQYF.